These 14 T cell receptor beta chains came from one sample sequenced in a study of OX40 agonist ivuxolimab in advanced cancers. Profiled with immunoSEQ multiplex PCR; TCRdb holds only in-frame clones, not every one. The repertoire holds about 100,000 clones, 91% seen once, with 0.5% to 0.65% in the top ten. The sample here was CD4+ or CD8+ T cells sorted from blood, taken in a trial of the OX40 agonist ivuxolimab. All receptors derive from an adult with an advanced solid tumor such as melanoma, head and neck, liver or kidney cancer.

This clone was counted a single time. The chain is built from TRBV7-9 and TRBJ2-5; the D gene is possibly TRBD2 (6 bases). The CDR3 has 19 residues. Germline loops: CDR1 SEHNR, CDR2 FQNEAQ (reference sequence). V lost 4 bases and J lost 5, with 29 bases in between. The CDR3 DNA reads as TGTGCCAGCAGCTCCTCAAACCTTGCCGGGAGCCCCGGTCGGGAGACCCAGTACTTC. Encoded protein: CASSSSNLAGSPGRETQYF.

This chain uses TRBV27 with TRBJ2-2; a weak D match, TRBD2 (6 bases). Germline assignment: CDR1 MNHEY and CDR2 SMNVEV (reference sequence). The V and J ends lost 3 bases and 5 bases respectively, with 7 bases between them. The CDR3 is 13 amino acids. The CDR3 reads CASSFGGTGELFF. CDR3 sequence (DNA): TGTGCCAGCAGTTTCGGGGGAACCGGGGAGCTGTTTTTT.

The chain has TRBV2 and TRBJ1-5; no definite D call. The CDR3 length is 15 residues. CDR1 and CDR2 from the germline V gene are SNHLY and FYNNEI. The V end was cut by 6 bases, the J end by 0 bases, with 12 bases between. The CDR3 protein is CASSRNLISNQPQHF. CDR3 nucleotides: TGTGCCAGCAGCCGAAACCTTATTAGCAATCAGCCCCAGCATTTT.

The V gene is TRBV19, the J gene TRBJ1-4; a weak D match, TRBD1 (5 bases). The germline gives CDR1 LNHDA, CDR2 SQIVND (reference sequence). The CDR3 has 14 amino acids. V was cut by 6 bases and J by 4 bases, with 12 bases left in between. Written as DNA, the CDR3 is TGTGCCAGTAGGCGACAGTTCAGTAATGAAAAACTGTTTTTT. Its protein is CASRRQFSNEKLFF.

CDR3 region: CASTVNRGPETQYF. For the CDR3, the DNA is TGTGCCAGCACTGTTAACAGGGGGCCGGAGACCCAGTACTTC. The J gene is TRBJ2-5, the V gene TRBV6-1; 9 bases are shared with TRBD1. Germline V lookup: CDR1 MNHNS, CDR2 SASEGT. The CDR3 is 14 residues long. With 7 bases clipped from V and 5 bases from J, the junction kept 8 bases outside the gene matches.

The chain is built from TRBV18 and TRBJ1-1; D may be TRBD1 (6 bases). V lost 3 bases and J lost 0, with 11 bases in between. Germline loops: CDR1 KGHSH, CDR2 LQKENI. CDR3 length equals 15 residues. The CDR3 here is CASSPATGMNTEAFF. The CDR3 DNA reads TGTGCCAGCTCACCGGCCACAGGGATGAACACTGAAGCTTTCTTT.

The rearrangement uses TRBV18 and TRBJ1-4; 7 bases match TRBD1. CDR3 size: 14 residues. Per the germline V gene, CDR1 is KGHSH and CDR2 is LQKENI. J was trimmed by 7 bases and V by 6 bases; bases with no gene match: 8. The CDR3 spells CASSPGQSAEKLFF. The DNA of the CDR3 is TGTGCCAGCTCTCCGGGACAGTCGGCTGAAAAACTGTTTTTT.

This clone appeared once. The rearrangement links TRBV15 to TRBJ1-1, with a tentative D call TRBD1 (5 bases). Germline V lookup: CDR1 LNHNV, CDR2 YYDKDF (reference sequence). V was cut by 0 bases and J by 1 base, with 9 bases left in between. This CDR3 spans 15 amino acids. The CDR3 region is CATSREGTANTEAFF. Written as DNA, the CDR3 is TGTGCCACCAGCAGAGAGGGGACGGCGAACACTGAAGCTTTCTTT. The whole variable domain, remainder taken from reference TRBV15 and TRBJ1-1, is DAMVIQNPRYQVTQFGKPVTLSCSQTLNHNVMYWYQQKSSQAPKLLFHYYDKDFNNEADTPDNFQSRRPNTSFCFLDIRSPGLGDTAMYLCATSREGTANTEAFFGQGTRLTVV.

The CDR3 spells CASSLTRLASNTGELFF. In DNA form, the CDR3 reads TGTGCCAGCAGCTTAACTCGCCTAGCGTCGAACACCGGGGAGCTGTTTTTT. The rearrangement uses TRBV7-3 and TRBJ2-2; D is possibly TRBD2 (6 bases). The CDR3 covers 17 residues. The V end was cut by 0 bases, the J end by 0 bases, with 11 bases between. Germline V gives CDR1 SGHTA, CDR2 FQGTGA.

The CDR3: CASSQELGSRNTIYF. The CDR3 DNA is TGCGCCAGCAGCCAAGAATTGGGAAGTCGAAACACCATATATTTT. The chain recombines TRBV4-3 with TRBJ1-3; D gene ambiguous. V was pared by 0 bases and J by 5 bases, with 11 bases between. CDR1 and CDR2 from the germline V gene are LGHNA and YSLEER. The CDR3 sequence is 15 residues long.

The gene calls are TRBV27 and TRBJ1-4; D uncertain. CDR3 length: 13 residues. V was trimmed by 2 bases and J by 4 bases, leaving 5 bases between them. Germline CDR1 and CDR2: MNHEY and SMNVEV (reference sequence). CDR3 DNA sequence: TGTGCCAGCAGTTTACTGGTTAATGAAAAACTGTTTTTT. It specifies CASSLLVNEKLFF.

This chain connects TRBV27 to TRBJ2-7; TRBD1 aligns across 9 bases. Germline lookup yields CDR1 MNHEY and CDR2 SMNVEV (reference sequence). J was trimmed by 6 bases and V by 10 bases; bases with no gene match: 10. This CDR3 contains 13 residues. The CDR3 sequence is CATAAGTGREQYF. The CDR3 DNA is TGTGCCACCGCCGCGGGGACAGGGCGCGAGCAGTACTTC.

The V and J genes are TRBV14 and TRBJ2-4; the D gene is possibly TRBD1 (6 bases). V dropped 0 bases and J dropped 6 bases, with 12 bases sitting between them. The CDR3 totals 15 residues. Germline assignment: CDR1 SGHDN and CDR2 FVKESK. CDR3 residues: CASSQDWRGGNIQYF. For the CDR3, the DNA is TGTGCCAGCAGCCAAGACTGGAGAGGGGGAAACATTCAGTACTTC.

This chain connects TRBV5-4 to TRBJ2-2; perhaps TRBD2 as D (6 bases). Between the trimmed V and J ends, which lost 4 bases and 4 bases, there was a span of 11 bases. Germline assignment: CDR1 SGHNT and CDR2 YYREEE (reference sequence). This CDR3 comprises 14 residues. For the CDR3, the DNA is TGTGCCAGCAGCGAGCGGGTCCTCACCGGGGAGCTGTTTTTT. As protein: CASSERVLTGELFF. The full variable domain, its missing parts supplied by reference TRBV5-4 and TRBJ2-2, is ETGVTQSPTHLIKTRGQQVTLRCSSQSGHNTVSWYQQALGQGPQFIFQYYREEENGRGNFPPRFSGLQFPNYSSELNVNALELDDSALYLCASSERVLTGELFFGEGSRLTVL.